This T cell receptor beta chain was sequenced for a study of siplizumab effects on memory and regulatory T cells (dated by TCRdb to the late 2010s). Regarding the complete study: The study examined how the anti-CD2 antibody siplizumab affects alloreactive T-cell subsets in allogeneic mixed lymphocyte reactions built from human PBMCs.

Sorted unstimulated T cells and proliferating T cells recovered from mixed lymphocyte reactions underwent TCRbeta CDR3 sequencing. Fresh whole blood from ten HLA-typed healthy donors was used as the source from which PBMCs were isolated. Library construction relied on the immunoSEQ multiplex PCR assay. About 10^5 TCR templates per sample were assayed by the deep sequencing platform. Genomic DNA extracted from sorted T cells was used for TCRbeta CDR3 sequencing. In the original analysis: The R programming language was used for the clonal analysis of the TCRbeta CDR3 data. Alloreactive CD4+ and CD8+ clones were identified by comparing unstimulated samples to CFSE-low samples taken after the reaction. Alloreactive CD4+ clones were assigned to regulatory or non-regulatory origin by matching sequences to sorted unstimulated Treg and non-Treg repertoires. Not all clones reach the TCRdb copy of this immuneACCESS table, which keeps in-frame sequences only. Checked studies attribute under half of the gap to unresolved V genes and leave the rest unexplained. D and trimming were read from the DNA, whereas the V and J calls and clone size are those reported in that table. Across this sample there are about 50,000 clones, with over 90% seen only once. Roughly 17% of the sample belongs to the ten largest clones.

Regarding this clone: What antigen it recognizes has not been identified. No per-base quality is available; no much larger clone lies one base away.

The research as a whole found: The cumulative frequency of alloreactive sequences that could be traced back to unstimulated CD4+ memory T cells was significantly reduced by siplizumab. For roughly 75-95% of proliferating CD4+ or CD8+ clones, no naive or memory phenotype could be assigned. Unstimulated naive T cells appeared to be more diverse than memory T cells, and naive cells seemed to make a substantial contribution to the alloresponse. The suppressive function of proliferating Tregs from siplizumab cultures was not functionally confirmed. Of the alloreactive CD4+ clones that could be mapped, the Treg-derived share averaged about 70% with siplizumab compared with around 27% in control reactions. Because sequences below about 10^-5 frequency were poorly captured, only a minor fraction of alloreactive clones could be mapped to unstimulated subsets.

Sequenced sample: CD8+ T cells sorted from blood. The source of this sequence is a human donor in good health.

Read as DNA, the sequence is TGTGCCAGCTCACCTTGGGACAGAGAGTTCGACAATCAGCCCCAGCATTTT. It translates as CASSPWDREFDNQPQHF. The chain is assembled from TRBV18 and TRBJ1-5; 7 bases in the junction line up with TRBD1. The germline V end is reduced by 3 bases and the J end by 3 bases; junction bases left unmatched: 11. Including cysteine and phenylalanine, the CDR3 has 17 amino acids. The kept DNA is CDR3 alone, 51 bases in frame from the first base. CDR1 and CDR2 were assigned from the germline V gene as KGHSH and LQKENI.